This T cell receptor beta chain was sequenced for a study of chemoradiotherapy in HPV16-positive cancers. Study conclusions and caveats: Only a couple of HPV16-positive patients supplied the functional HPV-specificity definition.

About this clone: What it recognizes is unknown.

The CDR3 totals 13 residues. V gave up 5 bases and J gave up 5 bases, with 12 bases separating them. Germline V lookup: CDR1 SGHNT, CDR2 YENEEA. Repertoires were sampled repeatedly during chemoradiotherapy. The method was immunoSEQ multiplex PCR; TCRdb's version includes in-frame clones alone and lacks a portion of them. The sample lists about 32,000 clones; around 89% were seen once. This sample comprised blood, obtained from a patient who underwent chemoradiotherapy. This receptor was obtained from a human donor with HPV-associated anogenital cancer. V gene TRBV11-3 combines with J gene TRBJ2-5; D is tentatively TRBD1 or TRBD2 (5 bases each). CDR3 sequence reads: CASSLNWGETQYF. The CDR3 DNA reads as TGTGCCAGCAGCCTTAACTGGGGGGAGACCCAGTACTTC.